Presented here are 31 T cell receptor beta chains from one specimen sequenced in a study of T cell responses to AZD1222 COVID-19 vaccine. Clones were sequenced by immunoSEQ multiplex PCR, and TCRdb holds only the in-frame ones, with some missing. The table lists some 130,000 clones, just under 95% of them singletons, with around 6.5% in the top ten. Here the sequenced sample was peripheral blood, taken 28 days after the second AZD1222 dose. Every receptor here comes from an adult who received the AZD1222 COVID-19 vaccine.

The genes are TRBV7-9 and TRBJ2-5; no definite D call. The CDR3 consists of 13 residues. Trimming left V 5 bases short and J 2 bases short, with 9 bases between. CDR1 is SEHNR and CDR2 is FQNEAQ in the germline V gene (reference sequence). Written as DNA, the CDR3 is TGTGCCAGCAGCCCCGACGGGCAAGAGACCCAGTACTTC. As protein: CASSPDGQETQYF.

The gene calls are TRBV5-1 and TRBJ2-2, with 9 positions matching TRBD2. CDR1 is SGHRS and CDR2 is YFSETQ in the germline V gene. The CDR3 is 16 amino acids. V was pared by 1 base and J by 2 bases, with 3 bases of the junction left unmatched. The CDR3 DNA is TGCGCCAGCAGCTTGATAGCGGGGGAAAACACCGGGGAGCTGTTTTTT. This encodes CASSLIAGENTGELFF.

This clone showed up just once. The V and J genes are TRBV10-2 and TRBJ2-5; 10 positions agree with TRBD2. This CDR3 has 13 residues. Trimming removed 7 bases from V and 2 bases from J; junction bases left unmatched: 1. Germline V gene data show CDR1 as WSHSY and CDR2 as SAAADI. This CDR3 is CASKRGGQETQYF. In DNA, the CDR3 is TGCGCCAGCAAGCGGGGGGGGCAAGAGACCCAGTACTTC.

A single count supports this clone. The CDR3 nucleotides read TGTGCCAGCAGCCAATCTGCAGACTATGGCTACACCTTC. Encoded protein: CASSQSADYGYTF. The rearrangement joins TRBV16 to TRBJ1-2; the D is unclear. Trimming shortened V by 0 bases and J by 3 bases, and 5 bases separated the two germline ends. Germline values: CDR1 KGHSY, CDR2 FQNENV. The CDR3 consists of 13 residues.

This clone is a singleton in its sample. This CDR3 reads CASSKTSGTGKTYLQPQHF. For the CDR3, the DNA is TGTGCCAGCAGCAAGACCTCCGGGACAGGGAAAACTTACCTTCAGCCCCAGCATTTT. The chain links TRBV21-1 to TRBJ1-5; TRBD1 is the table's D call and was not checked against the DNA. TRBV21-1 is a pseudogene locus. This CDR3 is 19 amino acids long.

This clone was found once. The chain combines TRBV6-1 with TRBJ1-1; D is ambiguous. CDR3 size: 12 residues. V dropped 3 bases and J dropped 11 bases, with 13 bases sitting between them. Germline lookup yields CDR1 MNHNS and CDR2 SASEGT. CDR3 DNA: TGTGCCAGCAGTGATGTGGGGTCTACGGCTTTCTTT. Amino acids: CASSDVGSTAFF.

The DNA of the CDR3 is TGTGCCAGCAGCCCGGGTCTAGCGGGGGGGGTATATAGCACAGATACGCAGTATTTT. Translation gives CASSPGLAGGVYSTDTQYF. V is TRBV11-3 and J is TRBJ2-3, with TRBD2 identical over 12 bases. V shed 5 bases, J shed 0 bases, and the junction held 12 bases outside the gene matches. Looked up from germline, CDR1 is SGHNT and CDR2 is YENEEA. This CDR3 spans 19 amino acids.

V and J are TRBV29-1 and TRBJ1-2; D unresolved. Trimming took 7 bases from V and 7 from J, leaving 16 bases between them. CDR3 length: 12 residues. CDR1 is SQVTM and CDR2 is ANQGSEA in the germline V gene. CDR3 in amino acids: CSGTREGLGYTF. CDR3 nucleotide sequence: TGCAGCGGTACAAGGGAAGGTCTTGGCTACACCTTC.

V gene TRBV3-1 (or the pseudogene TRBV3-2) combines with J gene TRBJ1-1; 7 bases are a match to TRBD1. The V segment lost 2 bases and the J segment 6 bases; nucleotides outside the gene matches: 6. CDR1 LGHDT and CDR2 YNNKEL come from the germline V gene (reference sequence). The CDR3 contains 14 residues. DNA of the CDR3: TGTGCCAGCAGCCAACGCACAGGGGTCGCTGAAGCTTTCTTT. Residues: CASSQRTGVAEAFF.

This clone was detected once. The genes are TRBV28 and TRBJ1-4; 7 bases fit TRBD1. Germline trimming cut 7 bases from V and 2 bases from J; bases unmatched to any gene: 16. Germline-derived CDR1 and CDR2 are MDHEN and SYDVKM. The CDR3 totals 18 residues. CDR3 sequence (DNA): TGTGCCAGCATCTTTCTTCAGACAGGGAGGAATACTAATGAAAAACTGTTTTTT. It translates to CASIFLQTGRNTNEKLFF.

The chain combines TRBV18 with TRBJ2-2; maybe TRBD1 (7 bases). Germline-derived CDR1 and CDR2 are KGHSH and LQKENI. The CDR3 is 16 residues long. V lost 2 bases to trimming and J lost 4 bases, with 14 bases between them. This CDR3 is CASSPDRQGGTGELFF. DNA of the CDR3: TGTGCCAGCTCACCAGATAGACAGGGAGGCACCGGGGAGCTGTTTTTT.

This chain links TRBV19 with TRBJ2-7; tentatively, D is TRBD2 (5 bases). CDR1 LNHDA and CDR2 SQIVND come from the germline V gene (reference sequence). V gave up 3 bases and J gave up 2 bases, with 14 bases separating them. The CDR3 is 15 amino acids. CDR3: CASSMGSPGAYEQYF. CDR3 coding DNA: TGTGCCAGTAGTATGGGGTCTCCCGGGGCCTACGAGCAGTACTTC. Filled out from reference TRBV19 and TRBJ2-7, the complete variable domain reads DGGITQSPKYLFRKEGQNVTLSCEQNLNHDAMYWYRQDPGQGLRLIYYSQIVNDFQKGDIAEGYSVSREKKESFPLTVTSAQKNPTAFYLCASSMGSPGAYEQYFGPGTRLTVT.

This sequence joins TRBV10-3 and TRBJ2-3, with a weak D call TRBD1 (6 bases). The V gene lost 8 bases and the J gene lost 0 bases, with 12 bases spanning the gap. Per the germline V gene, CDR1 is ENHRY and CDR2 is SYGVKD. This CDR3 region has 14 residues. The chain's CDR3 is CAIRDTPSTDTQYF. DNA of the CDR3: TGTGCCATCCGGGACACCCCTAGCACAGATACGCAGTATTTT.

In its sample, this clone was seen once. This CDR3 reads CASSIGYTGTGELFF. The CDR3 nucleotides are TGTGCCAGTAGTATAGGATACACCGGGACCGGGGAGCTGTTTTTT. The genes are TRBV19 and TRBJ2-2; no definite D call. CDR3 length: 15 amino acids. Per the germline V gene, CDR1 is LNHDA and CDR2 is SQIVND (reference sequence). V was pared by 1 base and J by 5 bases, with 11 bases between.

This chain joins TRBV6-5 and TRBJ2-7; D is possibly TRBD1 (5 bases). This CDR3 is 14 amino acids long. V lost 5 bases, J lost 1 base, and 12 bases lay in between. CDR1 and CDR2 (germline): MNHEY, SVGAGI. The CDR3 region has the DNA TGTGCCAGCAGTCACAGGAAAGGGTCCTACGAGCAGTACTTC. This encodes CASSHRKGSYEQYF.

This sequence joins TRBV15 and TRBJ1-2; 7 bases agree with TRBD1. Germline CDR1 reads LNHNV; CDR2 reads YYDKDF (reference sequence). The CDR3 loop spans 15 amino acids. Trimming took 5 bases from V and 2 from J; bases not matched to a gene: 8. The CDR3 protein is CATSPTVRGNYGYTF. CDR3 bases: TGTGCCACCAGCCCGACTGTCAGGGGGAACTATGGCTACACCTTC. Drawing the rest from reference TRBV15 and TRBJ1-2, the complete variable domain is DAMVIQNPRYQVTQFGKPVTLSCSQTLNHNVMYWYQQKSSQAPKLLFHYYDKDFNNEADTPDNFQSRRPNTSFCFLDIRSPGLGDTAMYLCATSPTVRGNYGYTFGSGTRLTVV.

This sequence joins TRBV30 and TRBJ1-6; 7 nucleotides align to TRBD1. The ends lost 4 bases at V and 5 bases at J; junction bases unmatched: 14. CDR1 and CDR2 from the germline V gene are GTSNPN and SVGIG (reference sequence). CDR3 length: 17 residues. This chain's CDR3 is CAWTPGQGGSNNSPLHF. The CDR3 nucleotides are TGTGCCTGGACTCCAGGACAAGGGGGCTCAAATAATTCACCCCTCCACTTT.

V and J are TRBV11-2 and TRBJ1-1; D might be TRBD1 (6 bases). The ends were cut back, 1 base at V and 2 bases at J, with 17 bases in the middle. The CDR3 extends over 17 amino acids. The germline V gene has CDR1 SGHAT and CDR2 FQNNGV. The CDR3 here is CASSLVQRGASNTEAFF. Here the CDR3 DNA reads TGTGCCAGCAGCTTAGTACAGCGGGGGGCCTCTAACACTGAAGCTTTCTTT.

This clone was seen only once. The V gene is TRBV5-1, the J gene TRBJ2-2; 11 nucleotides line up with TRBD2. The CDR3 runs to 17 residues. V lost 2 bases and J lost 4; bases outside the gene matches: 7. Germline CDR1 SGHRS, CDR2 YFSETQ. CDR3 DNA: TGCGCCAGCAGCTTTATCTCGGGACTAGCGGCCACCGGGGAGCTGTTTTTT. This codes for CASSFISGLAATGELFF.

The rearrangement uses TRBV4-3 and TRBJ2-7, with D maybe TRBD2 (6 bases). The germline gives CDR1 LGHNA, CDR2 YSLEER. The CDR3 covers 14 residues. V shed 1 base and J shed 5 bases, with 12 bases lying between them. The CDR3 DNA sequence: TGCGCCAGCAGCCAAGCGGAGGGGTATGACGAGCAGTACTTC. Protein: CASSQAEGYDEQYF.

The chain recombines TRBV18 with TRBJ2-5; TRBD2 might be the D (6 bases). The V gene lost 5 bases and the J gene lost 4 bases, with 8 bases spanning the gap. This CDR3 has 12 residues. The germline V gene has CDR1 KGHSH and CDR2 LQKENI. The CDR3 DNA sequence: TGTGCCAGCTCAGACGGGGGAGAGACCCAGTACTTC. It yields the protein CASSDGGETQYF.

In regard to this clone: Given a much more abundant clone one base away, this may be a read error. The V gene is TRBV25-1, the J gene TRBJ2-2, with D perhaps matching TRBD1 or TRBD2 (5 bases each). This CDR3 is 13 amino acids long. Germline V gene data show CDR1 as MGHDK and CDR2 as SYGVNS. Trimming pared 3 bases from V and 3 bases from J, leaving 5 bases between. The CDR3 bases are TGTGCCAGCAGTGAGGGGGACACCGGGGAGCTGTTTTTT. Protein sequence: CASSEGDTGELFF.

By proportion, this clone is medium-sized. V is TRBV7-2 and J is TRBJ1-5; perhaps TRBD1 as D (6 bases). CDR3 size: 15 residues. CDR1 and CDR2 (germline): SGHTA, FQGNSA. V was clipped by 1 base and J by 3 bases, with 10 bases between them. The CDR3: CASSLERGLNQPQHF. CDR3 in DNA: TGTGCCAGCAGCTTAGAACGGGGGCTCAATCAGCCCCAGCATTTT. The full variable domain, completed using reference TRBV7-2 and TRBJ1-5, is GAGVSQSPSNKVTEKGKDVELRCDPISGHTALYWYRQSLGQGLEFLIYFQGNSAPDKSGLPSDRFSAERTGGSVSTLTIQRTQQEDSAVYLCASSLERGLNQPQHFGDGTRLSIL.

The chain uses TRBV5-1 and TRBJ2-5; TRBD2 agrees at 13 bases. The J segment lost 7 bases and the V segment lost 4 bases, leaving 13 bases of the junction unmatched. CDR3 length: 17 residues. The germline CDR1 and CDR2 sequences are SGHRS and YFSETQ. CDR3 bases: TGCGCCAGCAGCCCAGGACTAGCGGGGGTATACTTTGGGACCCAGTACTTC. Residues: CASSPGLAGVYFGTQYF.

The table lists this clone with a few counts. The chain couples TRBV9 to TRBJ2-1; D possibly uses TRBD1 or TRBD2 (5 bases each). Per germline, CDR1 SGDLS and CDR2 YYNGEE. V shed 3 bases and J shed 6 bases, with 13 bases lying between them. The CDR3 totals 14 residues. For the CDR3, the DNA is TGTGCCAGCAGCGGTACTAGTAGGGGCAATGAGCAGTTCTTC. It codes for CASSGTSRGNEQFF.

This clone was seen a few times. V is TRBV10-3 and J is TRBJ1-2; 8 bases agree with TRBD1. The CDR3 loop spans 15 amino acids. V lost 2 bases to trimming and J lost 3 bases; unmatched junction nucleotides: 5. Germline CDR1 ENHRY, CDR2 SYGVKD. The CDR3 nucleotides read TGTGCCATCAGTGAGAAGAAGACAGGGGACTATGGCTACACCTTC. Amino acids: CAISEKKTGDYGYTF.

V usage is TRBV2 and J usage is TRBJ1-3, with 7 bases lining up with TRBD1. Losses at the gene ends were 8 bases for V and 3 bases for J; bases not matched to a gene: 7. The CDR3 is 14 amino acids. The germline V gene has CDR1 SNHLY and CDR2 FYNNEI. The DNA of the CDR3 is TGTGCCAGCTCCAGGGGGAAGTTTGGAAACACCATATATTTT. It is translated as CASSRGKFGNTIYF.

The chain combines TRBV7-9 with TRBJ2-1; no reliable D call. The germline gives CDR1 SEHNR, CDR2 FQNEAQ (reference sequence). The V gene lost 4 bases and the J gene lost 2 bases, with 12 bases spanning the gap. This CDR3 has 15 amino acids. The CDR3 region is CASSSTPSAYNEQFF. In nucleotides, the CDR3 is TGTGCCAGCAGCTCCACCCCCTCAGCCTACAATGAGCAGTTCTTC. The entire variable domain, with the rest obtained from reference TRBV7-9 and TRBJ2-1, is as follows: DTGVSQNPRHKITKRGQNVTFRCDPISEHNRLYWYRQTLGQGPEFLTYFQNEAQLEKSRLLSDRFSAERPKGSFSTLEIQRTEQGDSAMYLCASSSTPSAYNEQFFGPGTRLTVL.

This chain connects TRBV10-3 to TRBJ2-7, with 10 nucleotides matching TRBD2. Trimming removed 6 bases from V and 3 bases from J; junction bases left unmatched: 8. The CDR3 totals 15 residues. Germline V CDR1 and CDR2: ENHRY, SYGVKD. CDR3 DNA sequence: TGTGCCATCAGGGACAGCGGGGGGGAGCTCTACGAGCAGTACTTC. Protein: CAIRDSGGELYEQYF.

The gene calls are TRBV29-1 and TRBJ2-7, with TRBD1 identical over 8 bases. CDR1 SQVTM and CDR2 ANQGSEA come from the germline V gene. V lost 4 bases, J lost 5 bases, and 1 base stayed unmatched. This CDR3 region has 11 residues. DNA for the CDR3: TGCAGCGTTGGACAGGGGAACGAGCAGTACTTC. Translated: CSVGQGNEQYF.

The CDR3 DNA reads as TGTGCCAGACTCCCTAGCGGGGGTAGCACAGATACGCAGTATTTT. Amino acids: CARLPSGGSTDTQYF. The V and J genes are TRBV21-1 and TRBJ2-3; TRBD2 is taken as the D call from the table, unchecked against the DNA. TRBV21-1 is a pseudogene. The length of the CDR3 is 15 residues.